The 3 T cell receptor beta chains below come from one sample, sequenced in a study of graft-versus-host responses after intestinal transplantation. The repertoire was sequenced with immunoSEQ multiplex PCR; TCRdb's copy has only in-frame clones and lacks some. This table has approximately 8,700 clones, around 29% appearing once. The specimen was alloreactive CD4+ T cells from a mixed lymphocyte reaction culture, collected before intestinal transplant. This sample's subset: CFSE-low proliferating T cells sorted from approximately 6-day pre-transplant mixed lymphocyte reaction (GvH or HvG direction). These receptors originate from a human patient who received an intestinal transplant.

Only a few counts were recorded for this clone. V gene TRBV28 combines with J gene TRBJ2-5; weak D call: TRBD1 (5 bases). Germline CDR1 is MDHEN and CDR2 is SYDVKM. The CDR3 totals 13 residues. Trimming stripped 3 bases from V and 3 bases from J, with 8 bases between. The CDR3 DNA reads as TGTGCCAGCAGTTTGTGGGGCGAAGAGACCCAGTACTTC. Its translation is CASSLWGEETQYF.

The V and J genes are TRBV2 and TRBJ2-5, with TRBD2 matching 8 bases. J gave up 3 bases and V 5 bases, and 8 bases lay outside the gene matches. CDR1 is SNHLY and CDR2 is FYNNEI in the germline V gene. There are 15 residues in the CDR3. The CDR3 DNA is TGTGCCAGCAGTCCCGGGACTAGGGGGGAAGAGACCCAGTACTTC. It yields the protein CASSPGTRGEETQYF.

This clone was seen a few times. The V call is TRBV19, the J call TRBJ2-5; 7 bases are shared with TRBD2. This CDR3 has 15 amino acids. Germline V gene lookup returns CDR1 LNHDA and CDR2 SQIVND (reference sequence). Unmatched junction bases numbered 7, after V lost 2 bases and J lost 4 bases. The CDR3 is CASSISRLASETQYF. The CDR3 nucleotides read TGTGCCAGTAGTATATCCCGACTAGCCTCAGAGACCCAGTACTTC.